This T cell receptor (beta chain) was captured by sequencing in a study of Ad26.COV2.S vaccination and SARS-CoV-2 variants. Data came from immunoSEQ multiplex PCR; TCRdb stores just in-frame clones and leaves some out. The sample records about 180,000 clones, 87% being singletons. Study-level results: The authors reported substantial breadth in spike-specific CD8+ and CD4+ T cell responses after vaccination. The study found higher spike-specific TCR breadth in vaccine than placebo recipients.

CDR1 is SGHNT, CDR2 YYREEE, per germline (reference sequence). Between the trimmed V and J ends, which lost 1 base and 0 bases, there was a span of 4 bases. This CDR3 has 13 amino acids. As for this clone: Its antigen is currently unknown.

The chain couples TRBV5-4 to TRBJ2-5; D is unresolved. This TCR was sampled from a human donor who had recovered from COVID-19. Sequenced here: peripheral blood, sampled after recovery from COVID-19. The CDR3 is CASSLWNQETQYF. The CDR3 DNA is TGTGCCAGCAGCTTGTGGAACCAAGAGACCCAGTACTTC.